These 22 T cell receptor beta chains share one sample of origin, sequenced in a study of T-cell memory formation after mild COVID-19. One entry per CDR3 protein, called by TCRdb with MiXCR from the 5' RACE reads. The sample includes a few hundred thousand distinct CDR3 sequences, roughly 15% seen only once; the top ten take roughly 21%. The sample consisted of PBMCs or a T cell subset sorted from them (not recorded which). These receptors originate from a man aged 18-30 years who had mild COVID-19 (a few samples of this study predate the infection). Cell type and time point are not known.

A few counts support this clonotype. The V and J genes are TRBV5-6 and TRBJ1-5, with unresolved D. From germline, CDR1 is SGHDT and CDR2 YYEEEE. The V gene lost 4 bases and the J gene lost 6 bases, with 11 bases spanning the gap. This CDR3 region has 13 residues. The CDR3 region has the DNA TGTGCCAGCAGCCTGGGGTGGAGTCAGCCCCAGCATTTT. It specifies CASSLGWSQPQHF.

This clonotype was picked up a small number of times. CDR3 sequence reads: CASRLGGALHSPLHF. CDR3 coding DNA: TGTGCCAGCAGGTTGGGAGGGGCTCTCCATTCACCCCTCCACTTT. The genes are TRBV7-3 and TRBJ1-6; tentative D call: TRBD1 (5 bases). CDR1 and CDR2 from the germline V gene are SGHTA and FQGTGA. Trimming took 6 bases from V and 8 from J, leaving 17 bases between them. The CDR3 has 15 amino acids.

This chain links TRBV15 with TRBJ1-4, with a possible D match to TRBD1 (6 bases). This CDR3 has 14 amino acids. Germline V gene data show CDR1 as LNHNV and CDR2 as YYDKDF (reference sequence). V lost 4 bases to trimming and J lost 7 bases, with 13 bases between them. CDR3 bases: TGTGCCACCAGCATGGGGGGCGGCGGTGAAAAACTGTTTTTT. It is translated as CATSMGGGGEKLFF.

In this sample, this clonotype turned up a few times. One end of the junction does not line up with germline, which may come from a read error. V gene TRBV3-1 combines with J gene TRBJ2-7; D is tentatively TRBD1 or TRBD2 (6 bases each). CDR1 and CDR2 from the germline V gene are LGHDT and YNNKEL (reference sequence). The CDR3 is made up of 13 amino acids. The CDR3 spells CASRQGGSYEQYF. In DNA form, the CDR3 reads TGTGCCAGCAGACAAGGGGGGTCCTACGAGCAGTACTTC.

The rearrangement uses TRBV7-2 and TRBJ2-3; TRBD1 matches at 8 bases. V shed 0 bases, J shed 6 bases, and the junction held 5 bases outside the gene matches. Germline values: CDR1 SGHTA, CDR2 FQGNSA. This CDR3 is 15 amino acids long. The CDR3 protein is CASSLAVTGGDTQYF. The CDR3 DNA sequence: TGTGCCAGCAGCTTAGCAGTCACAGGGGGGGATACGCAGTATTTT.

The sample holds a few counts of this clonotype. This chain links TRBV20-1 with TRBJ2-1; 12 bases are a match to TRBD2. Per germline, CDR1 DFQATT and CDR2 SNEGSKA (reference sequence). CDR3 length: 17 amino acids. V shed 1 base and J 6 bases; nucleotides not matched to a gene: 10. The CDR3: CSARGRTSGAGSNEQFF. As DNA, the CDR3 is TGCAGTGCTAGAGGCAGGACTAGCGGGGCTGGTTCCAATGAGCAGTTCTTC.

This clonotype turned up a few times. The gene calls are TRBV6-5 and TRBJ1-6; the D is unclear. In germline, CDR1 is MNHEY, CDR2 SVGAGI. Trimming left V 3 bases short and J 6 bases short, with 12 bases between. This CDR3 is 15 amino acids long. CDR3 sequence: CASSYGGLSNSPLHF. CDR3 nucleotides: TGTGCCAGCAGTTATGGAGGCCTTAGTAATTCACCCCTCCACTTT.

There are many counts of this clonotype. The chain employs TRBV18 and TRBJ2-3; 10 bases match TRBD2. Per germline, CDR1 KGHSH and CDR2 LQKENI. The length of the CDR3 is 15 residues. Trimming cost V 4 bases and J 1 base; bases outside gene matches: 2. The CDR3, as DNA: TGTGCCAGCTCACAACTAGCGGGGCGCACAGATACGCAGTATTTT. It yields the protein CASSQLAGRTDTQYF.

The chain combines TRBV4-3 with TRBJ2-2, with D possibly being TRBD2 (7 bases). Trimming took off 5 bases at V and 6 bases at J, with 19 bases between the two ends. The germline V gene has CDR1 LGHNA and CDR2 YSLEER. CDR3 length equals 16 residues. CDR3 nucleotide sequence: TGCGCCAGCAGCAAAAGGGGGGGAGGCTTTTCCGGGGAGCTGTTTTTT. Translating it yields CASSKRGGGFSGELFF.

The table lists this clonotype with a few counts. V usage is TRBV5-1 and J usage is TRBJ2-3; 7 positions agree with TRBD1. Per the germline V gene, CDR1 is SGHRS and CDR2 is YFSETQ. After removal of 7 bases from V and 2 bases from J, the junction contained 7 bases not matched to a gene. There are 14 residues in the CDR3. The CDR3 reads CASGPDRTTDTQYF. The CDR3 region has the DNA TGCGCCAGCGGTCCGGACAGGACCACAGATACGCAGTATTTT.

V gene TRBV4-3 combines with J gene TRBJ1-5, with D possibly being TRBD1 (6 bases). Between the trimmed V and J ends, which lost 0 bases and 7 bases, there was a span of 10 bases. The V gene's germline CDR1 is LGHNA and CDR2 YSLEER. The length of the CDR3 is 14 residues. In DNA form, the CDR3 reads TGCGCCAGCAGCCAAGAGTGGGGGGCACAGCCCCAGCATTTT. It is translated as CASSQEWGAQPQHF.

The chain uses TRBV19 and TRBJ1-1; D remains unclear. There are 11 residues in the CDR3. Germline V gene lookup returns CDR1 LNHDA and CDR2 SQIVND (reference sequence). V lost 3 bases to trimming and J lost 6 bases, with 5 bases between them. The CDR3 nucleotides are TGTGCCAGTAGTATGGCCGCTGAAGCTTTCTTT. Translating gives CASSMAAEAFF.

The chain combines TRBV20-1 with TRBJ2-2, with D hard to call. Trimming pared 1 base from V and 6 bases from J, leaving 12 bases between. Germline CDR1 and CDR2: DFQATT and SNEGSKA (reference sequence). The CDR3 consists of 14 residues. The CDR3 loop is CSARVAELPGELFF. The CDR3, as DNA: TGCAGTGCTAGAGTTGCAGAACTTCCCGGGGAGCTGTTTTTT.

For this clonotype: One end of the junction is discordant with germline, which a read error may explain. The gene calls are TRBV5-8 and TRBJ2-1; 8 bases fit TRBD1. Looked up from germline, CDR1 is SGHTS and CDR2 is YDEGEE. The CDR3 has 12 amino acids. CDR3 residues: CASSLVQGTGLF. The CDR3 nucleotides read TGTGCCAGCAGCTTGGTGCAGGGGACAGGCCTCTTC.

This clonotype was seen more than once but under ten times. The rearrangement links TRBV7-2 to TRBJ1-2; TRBD1 matches 7 bases. Unmatched junction bases numbered 7, after V lost 5 bases and J lost 7 bases. This CDR3 is built from 13 residues. The V gene's germline CDR1 is SGHTA and CDR2 FQGNSA. DNA of the CDR3: TGTGCCAGCAGCCTGGACAGGAACCTTGGCTACACCTTC. The encoded protein is CASSLDRNLGYTF.

This clonotype has only a few counts. The rearrangement links TRBV24-1 to TRBJ2-3; unclear D gene. This CDR3 region has 12 residues. Germline CDR1 reads KGHDR; CDR2 reads SFDVKD. V lost 1 base, J lost 5 bases, and 3 bases lay in between. In DNA form, the CDR3 reads TGTGCCACCAGTGATTTAGGAGATACGCAGTATTTT. Protein sequence: CATSDLGDTQYF.

This clonotype was seen only a few times. This rearrangement joins TRBV5-4 to TRBJ2-2; 12 positions agree with TRBD1. The CDR3 is made up of 16 amino acids. The junction had 6 bases not matched to a gene; V was cut back by 4 bases and J by 5 bases. Per the germline V gene, CDR1 is SGHNT and CDR2 is YYREEE (reference sequence). This CDR3 is CASSGDRGLWTGELFF. In DNA, the CDR3 is TGTGCCAGCAGCGGGGACAGGGGGCTTTGGACCGGGGAGCTGTTTTTT. Drawing the rest from reference TRBV5-4 and TRBJ2-2, the complete variable domain is ETGVTQSPTHLIKTRGQQVTLRCSSQSGHNTVSWYQQALGQGPQFIFQYYREEENGRGNFPPRFSGLQFPNYSSELNVNALELDDSALYLCASSGDRGLWTGELFFGEGSRLTVL.

The chain links TRBV18 to TRBJ1-1; D is unresolved. Germline V lookup: CDR1 KGHSH, CDR2 LQKENI. This CDR3 contains 15 residues. The ends were cut back, 0 bases at V and 1 base at J, with 9 bases in the middle. CDR3 coding DNA: TGTGCCAGCTCACCACCTGACGACGGGAACACTGAAGCTTTCTTT. It translates to CASSPPDDGNTEAFF.

In its sample, this clonotype was seen many times. This chain uses TRBV12-3 or TRBV12-4 with TRBJ2-2, with TRBD2 identical over 13 bases. CDR3 length: 16 amino acids. V lost 6 bases to trimming and J lost 5 bases; unmatched junction nucleotides: 6. DNA for the CDR3: TGTGCCAGCAGCTTCGGACTAGCGGGGGTAACCGGGGAGCTGTTTTTT. Its translation is CASSFGLAGVTGELFF.

The chain recombines TRBV20-1 with TRBJ2-5, with 11 positions matching TRBD2. Germline values: CDR1 DFQATT, CDR2 SNEGSKA (reference sequence). The CDR3 sequence is 18 residues long. V gave up 3 bases and J gave up 4 bases; unmatched junction bases: 16. CDR3 sequence: CSASMSLSSGGARETQYF. In DNA, the CDR3 is TGCAGTGCTAGCATGTCCCTTAGTAGCGGGGGGGCCCGAGAGACCCAGTACTTC.

This clonotype came up many times. V gene TRBV7-2 combines with J gene TRBJ2-5; D may be TRBD2 (6 bases). Per the germline V gene, CDR1 is SGHTA and CDR2 is FQGNSA. V gave up 1 base and J gave up 1 base, with 13 bases separating them. The length of the CDR3 is 16 residues. CDR3 amino acids: CASSLDLSGLQETQYF. The DNA of the CDR3 is TGTGCCAGCAGCTTAGATCTCAGCGGGCTCCAAGAGACCCAGTACTTC.

This clonotype turned up a few times. This chain connects TRBV18 to TRBJ2-2; 8 bases fit TRBD1. This CDR3 is built from 13 residues. The germline V gene has CDR1 KGHSH and CDR2 LQKENI. V lost 9 bases and J lost 6; bases outside the gene matches: 6. This chain's CDR3 is CASSGQAAGELFF. CDR3 coding DNA: TGTGCCAGTTCGGGACAGGCGGCCGGGGAGCTGTTTTTT.